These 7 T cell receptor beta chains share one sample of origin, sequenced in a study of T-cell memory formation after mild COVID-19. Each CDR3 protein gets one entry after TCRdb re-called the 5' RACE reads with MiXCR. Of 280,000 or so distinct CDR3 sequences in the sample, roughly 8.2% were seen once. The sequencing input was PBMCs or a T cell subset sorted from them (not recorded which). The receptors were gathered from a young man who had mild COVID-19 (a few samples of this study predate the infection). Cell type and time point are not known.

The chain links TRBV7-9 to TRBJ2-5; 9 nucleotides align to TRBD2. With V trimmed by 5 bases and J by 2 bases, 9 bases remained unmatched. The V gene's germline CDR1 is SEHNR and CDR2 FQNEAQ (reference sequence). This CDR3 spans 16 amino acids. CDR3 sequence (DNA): TGTGCCAGCAGCGGATTAGCGGGGGCAGGGCAAGAGACCCAGTACTTC. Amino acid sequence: CASSGLAGAGQETQYF.

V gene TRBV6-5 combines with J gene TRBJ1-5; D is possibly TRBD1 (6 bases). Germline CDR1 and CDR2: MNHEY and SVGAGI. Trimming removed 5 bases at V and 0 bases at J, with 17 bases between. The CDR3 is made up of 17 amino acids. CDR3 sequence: CASSKRQEGYSNQPQHF. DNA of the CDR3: TGTGCCAGCAGTAAACGACAGGAGGGCTATAGCAATCAGCCCCAGCATTTT.

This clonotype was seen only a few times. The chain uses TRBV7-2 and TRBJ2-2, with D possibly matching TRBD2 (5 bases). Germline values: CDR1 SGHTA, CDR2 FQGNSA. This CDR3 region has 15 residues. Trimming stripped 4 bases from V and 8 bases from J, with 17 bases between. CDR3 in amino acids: CASSSRKGRAGELFF. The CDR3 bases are TGTGCCAGCAGCTCCAGGAAAGGGAGAGCTGGGGAGCTGTTTTTT.

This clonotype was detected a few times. The CDR3 DNA reads TGTGCCAGCAGCCCGACCACCGATGGGCAGTTCTTC. Translating gives CASSPTTDGQFF. The V gene is TRBV12-3 or TRBV12-4, the J gene TRBJ2-1; no clear D gene. This CDR3 has 12 residues. Trimming shortened V by 6 bases and J by 12 bases, and 15 bases separated the two germline ends.

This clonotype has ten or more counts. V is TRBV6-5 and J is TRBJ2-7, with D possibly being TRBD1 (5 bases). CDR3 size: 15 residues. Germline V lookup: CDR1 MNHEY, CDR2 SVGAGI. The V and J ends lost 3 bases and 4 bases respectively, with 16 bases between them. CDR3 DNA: TGTGCCAGCAGTTATGGACATAAGAAGGGTTACGAGCAGTACTTC. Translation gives CASSYGHKKGYEQYF.

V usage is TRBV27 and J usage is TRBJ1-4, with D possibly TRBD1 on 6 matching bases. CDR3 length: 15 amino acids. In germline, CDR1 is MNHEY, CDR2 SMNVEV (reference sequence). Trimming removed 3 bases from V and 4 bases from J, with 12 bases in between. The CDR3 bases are TGTGCCAGCAGTTTTCTCAGGGGAAGTAATGAAAAACTGTTTTTT. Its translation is CASSFLRGSNEKLFF.

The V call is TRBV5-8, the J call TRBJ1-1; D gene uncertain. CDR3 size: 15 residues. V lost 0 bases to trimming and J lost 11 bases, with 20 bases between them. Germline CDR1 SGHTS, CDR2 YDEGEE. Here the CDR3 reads CASSLDRHLRRLAFF. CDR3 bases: TGTGCCAGCAGCTTGGATCGCCACCTAAGGAGGTTGGCTTTCTTT.